The entry below describes one T cell receptor beta chain. Its antigen is still unknown. Base qualities were left out, and no much larger clone turns up one base away. The cohort was made up of about 610 healthy bone marrow donors. At the time of sampling, every cohort member was nominally healthy, though immune exposures that went unrecorded were likely present. The donor tested CMV seronegative and was one of the 352 seronegative cohort members. Each donor provided a peripheral blood sample, and peripheral blood mononuclear cells were used for TCR beta sequencing. Genomic DNA was extracted from the blood cell samples with the Qiagen DNeasy Blood Extraction Kit. Via the germline V gene (reference sequence), CDR1 is SGHNT and CDR2 YYREEE. V and J lose 3 bases and 3 bases, and a span of 19 bases separates them. Including the terminal cysteine and phenylalanine, the CDR3 comprises 16 residues. The CDR3 DNA has 48 bases and is translated from base 1.

This sample is part of a study of cytomegalovirus exposure and HLA in healthy donors (dated by TCRdb to the late 2010s). As for the study more broadly: In an earlier analysis of 587 of the donors, about 270 Gb of sequence data and 100 million or so unique TCR beta sequences from some 170 million T cells were reported. An early release covering roughly 640 HLA-typed donors comprised approximately 290 gigabases of sequencing data and tens of millions of unique TCR sequences. Of the 350 to 400 genotyped donors, approximately 83% fell in the genetic ancestry cluster associated with self-reported Caucasian donors. The aim of the study was to test whether cataloging public T cell receptors could identify signatures of past pathogen exposure. The T cell repertoires of some 700 subjects were profiled by immunosequencing and related to cytomegalovirus serostatus. Along with the approximately 700-subject first cohort, a separate validation cohort of around 110 different subjects was used. To predict cytomegalovirus infection status, the study combined high-throughput TCR immunosequencing, statistical association of individual TCRs with disease status, and machine learning. A later analysis re-examined previously published TCR beta repertoires from just over 650 donors and added high-resolution HLA genotyping to investigate patterns of TCR occurrence. Rather than using new phenotypic data, the later analysis identified candidate immune exposures from TCR beta sequences and from how often those sequences occurred across donors. To decide whether each TCR beta V gene segment behaved as functional or pseudogenic, an earlier analysis of fewer than 750 of the donors relied on high-throughput TCR beta sequencing. Donor age, sex, ethnicity and CMV serostatus were compiled together with the repertoire data. In a later genetic analysis, genome-wide SNP genotypes for about 55% of the roughly 700 donors were used, and that subset was treated as a discovery cohort. Every discovery cohort repertoire had been produced on one sequencing platform. Both class I and class II loci were covered by HLA typing, at four-digit resolution. The number of donors typed differed by locus, with 629-630 for A, B, C, DRB1 and DQB1, 522 for DQA1, 606 for DPA1, and some 470 for DPB1. Because of strong linkage in the cohort, 5 or 6 DR-DQ haplotypes were treated as single units for association and clustering. Among 398 genotyped donors of the cohort, an average of around 240,000 unique TCR beta nucleotide sequences were sequenced per donor, roughly 20% of them non-productive.

General study outcomes and caveats: In a later analysis, some 18,000 TCR beta sequences were associated with specific HLA alleles at a false discovery rate of 0.05. According to a later analysis, most CMV-associated TCR beta chains appeared to be HLA-restricted, and the HLA associations seemed to be driven largely by CMV exposure. According to a later genetic analysis, donors in an Asian-associated ancestry cluster had fewer N-insertions in productive TCRs than the roughly 700-donor mean. HLA typing was unavailable for some donors at each locus, so association tests used only the typed subset. In the study, about 150 TCR beta chains were listed as associated with cytomegalovirus. According to a later analysis, parvovirus B19, influenza, CMV and Epstein-Barr virus appeared linked to several top co-occurrence clusters. Strong co-occurrence of HLA alleles, especially DR and DQ, made assigning TCR associations to individual alleles difficult. Linkage disequilibrium might explain the correlated functional status among segregating V segments, but an unknown experimental factor could not be excluded. Some IMGT-functional V segments, including TRBV6-2 and TRBV6-3, could not be told apart with the 87-base-pair reads, so those segments were excluded. Because counts were too low, seventeen rarely observed V segments, including chromosome 9 orphons, were excluded from the earlier analysis of several hundred of the donors. In an earlier analysis of about 600 of the donors, most TCR beta V segments appeared in productive rearrangements about 87% or about 30% of the time, broadly matching IMGT annotations. V-gene and J-gene trimming of TCR beta chains was associated with a missense DCLRE1C variant in a later genetic analysis, and the association was replicated in an independent cohort. In a later analysis, TCR association rates were found to vary across HLA loci, with the most associated TCRs seen for DRB1 alleles and the fewest for HLA-C alleles. In both the original and validation cohorts, the classifier was reported to diagnose cytomegalovirus status with high specificity and sensitivity. The authors suggested that the approach could potentially be generalized to other disease states and immunological phenotypes. In vitro tests confirmed that a few of the cytomegalovirus-associated TCR beta chains recognize cytomegalovirus antigens. Compared with equally common non-associated chains, HLA-associated TCR beta chains in a later analysis were more clonally expanded and had lower generation probabilities. Only TCR beta chains were sequenced in this cohort, and the absence of alpha or paired-chain data limited detectable features. Presence/absence analyses assumed roughly uniform sequencing depth across donors, an assumption that may not hold. For the cohort, immune exposure information was limited to CMV serostatus. While some public TCRs were present in many individuals, most TCR sequences turned up only very rarely across donors. The sequencing pipeline was judged likely to have produced a cluster of highly shared sequence variants as a technical artifact. A further reported finding was that TCR beta sequences accurately predicted the HLA-A and HLA-B alleles for most subjects in the first cohort.

The library relied on the immunoSEQ multiplex PCR assay. A mixture of 60 forward primers for TCR Vbeta segments and 13 reverse primers for TCR Jbeta segments was used in the multiplex PCR. Amplification of the CDR3 region of rearranged TCR beta genes was performed with a multiplex PCR assay on genomic DNA. The amplified TCR beta libraries were sequenced on the Illumina HiSeq System as 87-base-pair reads. The authors processed their data as follows. In a later analysis, around 80 million unique TCR beta chains were counted across the 650 to 700 repertoires, and approximately 11 million of these chains were shared by at least two donors. Raw reads were error-corrected and collapsed into unique sequences by a nearest-neighbor algorithm in which closely related sequences were merged to remove PCR and sequencing errors. CDR3 sequences were aligned to IMGT reference sequences to assign V, D and J gene segments. For a sequence to be retained, a match of at least six nucleotides was required to both a V gene segment and a J gene segment. A rearrangement counted as productive if the CDR3 had no stop codons and remained in frame with V and J, and every other rearrangement counted as non-productive. Following IMGT convention, CDR3 was defined as the stretch from the second conserved V-encoded cysteine up to the conserved J-encoded phenylalanine. Sequences without an unambiguous match to a single V gene segment were excluded from the earlier analysis of several hundred of the donors. In an earlier analysis of several hundred of the donors, V segments were called functional above 56.7% productive rearrangements and were called segregating when the between-donor standard deviation exceeded 5%. A statistical classification framework was built to diagnose cytomegalovirus status from the catalog of TCR beta chain sequences. In a later analysis, TCR nucleotide sequences were compared against IMGT/GENE-DB human TR gene sequences so that V and J genes could be assigned. In a later analysis, CDR3 sequences and most-parsimonious VDJ recombination scenarios were assigned using the TCRdist pipeline. In a later analysis, each TCR beta chain was defined by its CDR3 amino acid sequence together with its V-gene family, and reads without a unique V-gene family were excluded. As a way to deal with suspected cross-contamination and a sequencing artifact, a later analysis dropped 450 to 600 nucleotide sequences that were highly shared and had low generation probability. In a later analysis, a clonal expansion index for each public chain was calculated from normalized within-repertoire ranks of inferred template counts. A later analysis computed generation probabilities with a VDJ recombination model fitted to out-of-frame rearrangements, and checked the results against IGoR. A later analysis scored TCR-TCR, TCR-HLA and TCR-CMV co-occurrence with hypergeometric tests, applying a repertoire-size bias correction to TCR pairs. In a later analysis, false discovery rates were estimated by permuting HLA or CMV assignments 20 times. A later analysis grouped co-occurring TCRs with DBSCAN, adding TCRdist sequence similarity when clustering within HLA-allele-positive subsets. Repertoires with fewer than 30,000 or more than 120,000 public chains, plus five repertoires with anomalous nucleotide sharing, were excluded from co-occurrence clustering. The immuneACCESS repertoire file appears here via TCRdb, limited to in-frame rearrangements. These files lack a portion of the clones; in checked studies, under half of the deficit traces to unresolved V genes, and the cause of the others is not known. V and J calls and clone size are given by that table; D and trimming were obtained from the DNA. The table for this sample lists 160,000 or so clones; about 85% of them were counted only once. The ten largest clones add up to roughly 2.1% of the sample.

The rearranged segments are TRBV5-4 and TRBJ2-7; the D gene is possibly TRBD1, with 6 bases matching. The TCR comes from a young man in good health and CMV-seronegative. Sequencing input: PBMCs. For the CDR3, the sequence is CASSSDRILRDYEQYF. The DNA sequence reads TGTGCCAGCAGCTCCGACAGGATATTGAGAGACTACGAGCAGTACTTC.